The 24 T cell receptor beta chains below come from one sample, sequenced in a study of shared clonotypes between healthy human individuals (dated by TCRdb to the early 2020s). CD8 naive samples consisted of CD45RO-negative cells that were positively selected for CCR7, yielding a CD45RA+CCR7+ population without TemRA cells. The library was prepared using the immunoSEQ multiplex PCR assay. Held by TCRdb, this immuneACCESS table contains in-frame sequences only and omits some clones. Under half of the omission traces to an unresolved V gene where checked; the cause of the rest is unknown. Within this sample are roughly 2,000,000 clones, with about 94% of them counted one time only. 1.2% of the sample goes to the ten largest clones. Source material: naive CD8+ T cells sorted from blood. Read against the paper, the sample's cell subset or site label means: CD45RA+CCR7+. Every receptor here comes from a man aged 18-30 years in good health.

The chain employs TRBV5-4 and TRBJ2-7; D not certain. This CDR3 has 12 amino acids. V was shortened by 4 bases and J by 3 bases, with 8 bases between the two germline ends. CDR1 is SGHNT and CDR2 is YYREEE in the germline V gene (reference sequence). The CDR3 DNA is TGTGCCAGCAGCCTCATCCGCTACGAGCAGTACTTC. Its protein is CASSLIRYEQYF.

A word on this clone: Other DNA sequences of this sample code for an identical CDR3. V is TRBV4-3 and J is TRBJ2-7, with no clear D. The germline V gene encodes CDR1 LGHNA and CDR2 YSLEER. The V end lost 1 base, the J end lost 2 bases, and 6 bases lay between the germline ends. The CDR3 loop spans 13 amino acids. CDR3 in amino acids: CASSQGRTYEQYF. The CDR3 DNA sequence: TGCGCCAGCAGCCAAGGGCGGACCTACGAGCAGTACTTC.

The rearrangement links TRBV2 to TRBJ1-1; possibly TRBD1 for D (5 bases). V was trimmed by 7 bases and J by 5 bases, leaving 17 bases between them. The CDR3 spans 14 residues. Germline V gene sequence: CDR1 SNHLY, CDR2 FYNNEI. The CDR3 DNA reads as TGTGCCAGCAATTTGGCCCAGGGCTGGACTGAAGCTTTCTTT. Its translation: CASNLAQGWTEAFF.

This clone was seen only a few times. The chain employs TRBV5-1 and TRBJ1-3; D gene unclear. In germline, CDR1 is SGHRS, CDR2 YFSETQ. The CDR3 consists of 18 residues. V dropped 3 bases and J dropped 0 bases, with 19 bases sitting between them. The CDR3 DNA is TGCGCCAGCAGCTACATCGACTCCCTCCCCTACTCTGGAAACACCATATATTTT. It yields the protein CASSYIDSLPYSGNTIYF.

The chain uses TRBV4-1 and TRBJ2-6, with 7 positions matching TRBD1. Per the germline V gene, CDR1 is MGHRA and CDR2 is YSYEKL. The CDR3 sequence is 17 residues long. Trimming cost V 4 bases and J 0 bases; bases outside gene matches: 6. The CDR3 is CASSLGTEGSGANVLTF. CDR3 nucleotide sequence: TGCGCCAGCAGCCTCGGGACAGAGGGCTCTGGGGCCAACGTCCTGACTTTC.

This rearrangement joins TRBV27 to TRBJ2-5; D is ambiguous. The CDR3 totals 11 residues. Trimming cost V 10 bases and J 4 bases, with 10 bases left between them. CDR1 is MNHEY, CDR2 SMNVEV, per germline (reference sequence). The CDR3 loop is CATLRGETQYF. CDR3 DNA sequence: TGTGCCACCCTACGAGGAGAGACCCAGTACTTC.

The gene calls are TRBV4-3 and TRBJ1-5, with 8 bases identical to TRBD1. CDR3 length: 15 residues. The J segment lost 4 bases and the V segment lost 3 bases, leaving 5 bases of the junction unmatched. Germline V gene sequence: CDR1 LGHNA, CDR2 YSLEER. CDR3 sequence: CASSHNDRGNQPQHF. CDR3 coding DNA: TGCGCCAGCAGCCACAACGACAGGGGAAATCAGCCCCAGCATTTT.

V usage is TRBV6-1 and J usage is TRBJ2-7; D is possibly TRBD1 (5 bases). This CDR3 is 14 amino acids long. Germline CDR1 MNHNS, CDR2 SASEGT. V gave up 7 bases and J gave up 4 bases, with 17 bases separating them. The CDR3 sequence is CASTRTRQGYEQYF. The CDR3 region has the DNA TGTGCCAGCACCCGTACGAGGCAGGGATACGAGCAGTACTTC.

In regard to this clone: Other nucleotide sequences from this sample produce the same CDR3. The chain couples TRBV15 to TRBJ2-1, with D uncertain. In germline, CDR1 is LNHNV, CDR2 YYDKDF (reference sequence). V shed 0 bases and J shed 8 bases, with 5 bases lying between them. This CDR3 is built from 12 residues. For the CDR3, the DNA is TGTGCCACCAGCAGAGATCTCGATGAGCAGTTCTTC. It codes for CATSRDLDEQFF.

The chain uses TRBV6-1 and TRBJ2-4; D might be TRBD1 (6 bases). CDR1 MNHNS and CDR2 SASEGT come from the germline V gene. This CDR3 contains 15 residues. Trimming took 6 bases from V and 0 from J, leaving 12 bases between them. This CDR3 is CASRRGILAKNIQYF. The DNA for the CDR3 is TGTGCCAGCAGGAGGGGGATTCTAGCCAAAAACATTCAGTACTTC.

The CDR3 spells CASSLSGEGDEKLFF. The CDR3 coding sequence is TGTGCCAGCAGTTTATCAGGGGAGGGAGATGAAAAACTGTTTTTT. The chain has TRBV27 and TRBJ1-4; a possible D gene is TRBD1 (5 bases). This CDR3 contains 15 residues. The germline V gene encodes CDR1 MNHEY and CDR2 SMNVEV (reference sequence). With 0 bases removed from V and 6 bases from J, the gap between germline ends came to 11 bases. Together with reference TRBV27 and TRBJ1-4, the CDR3 gives the full variable domain: EAQVTQNPRYLITVTGKKLTVTCSQNMNHEYMSWYRQDPGLGLRQIYYSMNVEVTDKGDVPEGYKVSRKEKRNFPLILESPSPNQTSLYFCASSLSGEGDEKLFFGSGTQLSVL.

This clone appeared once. The CDR3 DNA sequence: TGTGCCAGCAGCCCTAGAGGAGGGAATGAGCAGTTCTTC. Translated: CASSPRGGNEQFF. This rearrangement joins TRBV7-9 to TRBJ2-1; D is possibly TRBD2 (6 bases). There are 13 residues in the CDR3. Germline V CDR1 and CDR2: SEHNR, FQNEAQ (reference sequence). Trimming removed 5 bases from V and 7 bases from J, with 12 bases in between. Full variable domain (remainder filled in from reference TRBV7-9 and TRBJ2-1): DTGVSQNPRHKITKRGQNVTFRCDPISEHNRLYWYRQTLGQGPEFLTYFQNEAQLEKSRLLSDRFSAERPKGSFSTLEIQRTEQGDSAMYLCASSPRGGNEQFFGPGTRLTVL.

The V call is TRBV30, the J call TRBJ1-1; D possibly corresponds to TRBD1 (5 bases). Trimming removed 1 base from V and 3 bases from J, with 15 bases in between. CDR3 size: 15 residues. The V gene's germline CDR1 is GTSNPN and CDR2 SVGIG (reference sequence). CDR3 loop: CAWSGSAWGDTEAFF. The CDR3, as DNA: TGTGCCTGGAGTGGGTCAGCGTGGGGGGACACTGAAGCTTTCTTT.

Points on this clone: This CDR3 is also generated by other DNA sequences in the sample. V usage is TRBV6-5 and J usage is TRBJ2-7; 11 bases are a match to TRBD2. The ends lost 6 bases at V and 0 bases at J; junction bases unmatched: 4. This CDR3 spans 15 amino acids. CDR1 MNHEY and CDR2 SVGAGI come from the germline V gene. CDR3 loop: CASSTTSGSSYEQYF. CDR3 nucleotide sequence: TGTGCCAGCAGCACAACTAGCGGGAGCTCCTACGAGCAGTACTTC.

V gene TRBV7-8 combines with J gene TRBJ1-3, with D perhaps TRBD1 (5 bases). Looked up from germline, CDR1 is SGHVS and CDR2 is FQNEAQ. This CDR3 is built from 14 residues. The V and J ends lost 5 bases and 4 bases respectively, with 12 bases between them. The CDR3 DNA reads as TGTGCCAGCAGCCCAGGGCTAACGGGAAACACCATATATTTT. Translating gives CASSPGLTGNTIYF.

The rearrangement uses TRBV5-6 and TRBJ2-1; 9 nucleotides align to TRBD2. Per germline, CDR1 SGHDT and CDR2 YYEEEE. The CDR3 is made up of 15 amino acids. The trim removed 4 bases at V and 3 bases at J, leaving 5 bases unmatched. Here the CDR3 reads CASSVAGARYNEQFF. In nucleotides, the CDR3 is TGTGCCAGCAGCGTAGCGGGGGCCCGCTACAATGAGCAGTTCTTC.

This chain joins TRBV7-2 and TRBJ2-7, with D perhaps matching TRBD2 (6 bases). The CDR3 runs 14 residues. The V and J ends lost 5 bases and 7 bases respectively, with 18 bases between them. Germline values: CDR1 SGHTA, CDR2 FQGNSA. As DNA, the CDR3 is TGTGCCAGCAGCCCGTTTGGAGGGCCGGGGGAGCAGTACTTC. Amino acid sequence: CASSPFGGPGEQYF. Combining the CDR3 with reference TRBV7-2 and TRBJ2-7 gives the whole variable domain GAGVSQSPSNKVTEKGKDVELRCDPISGHTALYWYRQSLGQGLEFLIYFQGNSAPDKSGLPSDRFSAERTGGSVSTLTIQRTQQEDSAVYLCASSPFGGPGEQYFGPGTRLTVT.

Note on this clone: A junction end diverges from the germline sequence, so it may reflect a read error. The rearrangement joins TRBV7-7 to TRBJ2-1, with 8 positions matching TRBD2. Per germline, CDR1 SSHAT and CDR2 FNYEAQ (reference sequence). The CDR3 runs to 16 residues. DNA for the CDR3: TGTGCTAGCAGCTTAGCGCTAGCGGGCCCATTGGATGAGCAGTTCTTC. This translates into CASSLALAGPLDEQFF.

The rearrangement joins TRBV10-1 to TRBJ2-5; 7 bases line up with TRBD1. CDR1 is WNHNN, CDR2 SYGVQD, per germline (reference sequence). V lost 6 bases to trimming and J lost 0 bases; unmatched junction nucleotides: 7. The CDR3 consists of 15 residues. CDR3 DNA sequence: TGCGCCAGCAGACCTCGGGACAGCTACCAAGAGACCCAGTACTTC. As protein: CASRPRDSYQETQYF.

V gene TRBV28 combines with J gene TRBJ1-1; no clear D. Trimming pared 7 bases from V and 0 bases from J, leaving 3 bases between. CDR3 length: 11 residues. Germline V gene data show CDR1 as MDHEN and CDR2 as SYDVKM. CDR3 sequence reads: CASKLNTEAFF. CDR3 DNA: TGTGCCAGCAAATTGAACACTGAAGCTTTCTTT.

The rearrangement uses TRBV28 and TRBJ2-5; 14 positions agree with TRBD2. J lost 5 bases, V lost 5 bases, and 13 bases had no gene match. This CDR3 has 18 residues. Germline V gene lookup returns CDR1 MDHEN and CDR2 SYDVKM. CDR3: CASSEGTSGGAGFETQYF. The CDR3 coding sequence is TGTGCCAGCAGTGAGGGGACTAGCGGGGGCGCCGGATTCGAGACCCAGTACTTC.

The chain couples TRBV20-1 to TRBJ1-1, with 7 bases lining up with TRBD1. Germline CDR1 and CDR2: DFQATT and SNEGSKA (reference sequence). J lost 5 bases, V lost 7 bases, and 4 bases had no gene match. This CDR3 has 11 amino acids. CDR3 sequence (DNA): TGCAGTGTTCAGGGGGAAACTGAAGCTTTCTTT. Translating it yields CSVQGETEAFF.

The CDR3 here is CASSFWERTDTQYF. In nucleotides, the CDR3 is TGTGCCAGCAGTTTCTGGGAGCGCACAGATACGCAGTATTTT. The chain has TRBV6-6 and TRBJ2-3, with D maybe TRBD2 (5 bases). Trimming pared 4 bases from V and 1 base from J, leaving 9 bases between. This CDR3 is built from 14 residues. CDR1 MNHNY and CDR2 SVGAGI come from the germline V gene (reference sequence).

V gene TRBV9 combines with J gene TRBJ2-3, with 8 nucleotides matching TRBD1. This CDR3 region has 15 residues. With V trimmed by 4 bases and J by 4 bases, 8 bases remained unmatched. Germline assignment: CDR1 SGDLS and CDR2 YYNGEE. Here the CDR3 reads CASSIQGVGADTQYF. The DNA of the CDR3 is TGTGCCAGCAGCATACAGGGGGTAGGTGCAGATACGCAGTATTTT.